What follows are 9 T cell receptor beta chains derived from one specimen sequenced in a study of PD-1 blockade in classical Hodgkin lymphoma. Measured with immunoSEQ multiplex PCR; TCRdb has only the in-frame clones, and not every one. The data show roughly 30,000 clones, approximately 79% seen once. Time point reported: cycle 4 day 1 (C4D1), after more than five weeks of nivolumab. Every patient relapsed after autologous stem cell transplantation, and brentuximab vedotin exposure varied. It was by magnetic negative selection that CD4+ T cells were purified from thawed PBMCs. The input for sequencing was CD4+ T cells from blood, taken before the fourth cycle of nivolumab. These receptors all stem from a human donor with classical Hodgkin lymphoma.

The J gene is TRBJ2-7, the V gene TRBV30; D remains unclear. The ends were cut back, 2 bases at V and 12 bases at J, with 14 bases in the middle. The germline CDR1 and CDR2 sequences are GTSNPN and SVGIG (reference sequence). The CDR3 length is 11 residues. Here the CDR3 reads CAWSQNTISYF. The CDR3 DNA reads TGTGCCTGGAGTCAAAACACCATCTCGTACTTC.

The J gene is TRBJ1-5, the V gene TRBV18; D remains unclear. The V end lost 5 bases, the J end lost 0 bases, and 14 bases lay between the germline ends. CDR1 is KGHSH, CDR2 LQKENI, per germline. The CDR3 has 16 residues. This CDR3 reads CASSLNGPYSNQPQHF. As DNA, the CDR3 is TGTGCCAGCTCATTAAATGGGCCTTATAGCAATCAGCCCCAGCATTTT.

The CDR3 here is CASSWRVATEAFF. The CDR3 bases are TGTGCCAGCAGTTGGAGGGTGGCCACTGAAGCTTTCTTT. The genes are TRBV6-1 and TRBJ1-1, with D hard to call. The CDR3 consists of 13 residues. Trimming removed 5 bases at V and 4 bases at J, with 11 bases between. Per germline, CDR1 MNHNS and CDR2 SASEGT.

This clone was counted once. The chain is built from TRBV6-6 and TRBJ2-1; D is unclear. Germline V lookup: CDR1 MNHNY, CDR2 SVGAGI (reference sequence). The CDR3 length is 16 residues. V was trimmed by 0 bases and J by 2 bases, leaving 11 bases between them. The CDR3 protein is CASSYSGWNAYNEQFF. In DNA form, the CDR3 reads TGTGCCAGCAGTTACTCCGGGTGGAACGCCTACAATGAGCAGTTCTTC.

The CDR3 is CAWSLVGLTSYEQYF. In DNA form, the CDR3 reads TGTGCCTGGAGTCTCGTGGGACTCACCTCCTACGAGCAGTACTTC. The V call is TRBV30, the J call TRBJ2-7; TRBD2 might be the D (6 bases). The CDR3 extends over 15 amino acids. Trimming left V 2 bases short and J 0 bases short, with 14 bases between. Germline V gene sequence: CDR1 GTSNPN, CDR2 SVGIG (reference sequence).

This chain uses TRBV4-2 with TRBJ2-1; D might be TRBD1 or TRBD2, each matching 5 bases. CDR3 length equals 16 residues. V lost 1 base and J lost 3, with 13 bases in between. The germline CDR1 and CDR2 sequences are LGHNA and YNFKEQ. DNA for the CDR3: TGTGCCAGCAGCCAAGTTTCGGGACGGATCTACAATGAGCAGTTCTTC. This translates into CASSQVSGRIYNEQFF.

This rearrangement joins TRBV4-1 to TRBJ1-6; D might be TRBD1 (6 bases). V was clipped by 1 base and J by 0 bases, with 22 bases between them. In germline, CDR1 is MGHRA, CDR2 YSYEKL. This CDR3 is built from 21 residues. In DNA, the CDR3 is TGCGCCAGCAGCCAAGGAGACGTCAGGGGCCCCTTGGGCTCCTATAATTCACCCCTCCACTTT. Translating gives CASSQGDVRGPLGSYNSPLHF.

The V and J genes are TRBV18 and TRBJ2-7; 9 bases fit TRBD1. Germline loops: CDR1 KGHSH, CDR2 LQKENI. V was pared by 4 bases and J by 4 bases, with 5 bases of the junction left unmatched. There are 14 residues in the CDR3. CDR3 protein: CASSQMDRGYEQYF. The DNA of the CDR3 is TGTGCCAGCTCACAGATGGACAGGGGATACGAGCAGTACTTC.

The chain joins TRBV9 to TRBJ1-4; D may be TRBD1 (6 bases). This CDR3 region has 16 residues. The V end lost 3 bases, the J end lost 0 bases, and 12 bases lay between the germline ends. Germline CDR1 reads SGDLS; CDR2 reads YYNGEE. CDR3: CASSAGQTTTNEKLFF. In nucleotides, the CDR3 is TGTGCCAGCAGCGCAGGACAGACGACAACTAATGAAAAACTGTTTTTT. Full variable domain (remainder filled in from reference TRBV9 and TRBJ1-4): DSGVTQTPKHLITATGQRVTLRCSPRSGDLSVYWYQQSLDQGLQFLIQYYNGEERAKGNILERFSAQQFPDLHSELNLSSLELGDSALYFCASSAGQTTTNEKLFFGSGTQLSVL.